Following are 18 T cell receptor beta chains from one sample sequenced in a study of cytotoxic CD8 clonotypes in ibrutinib-treated CLL (dated by TCRdb to the early 2020s). What the time point label conveys for this sample: 20 to 30 months on ibrutinib. Library preparation was by the immunoSEQ multiplex PCR assay. In its TCRdb copy, this immuneACCESS table keeps in-frame sequences only and misses some clones. Where compared with another copy, unresolved V genes explain less than half of these, and the others have no known cause. The sample contains 150,000 or so clones, more than 80% of them found a single time. The ten largest make up 4.6% of the sample. This specimen consisted of PBMCs, obtained after 24 months of ibrutinib treatment. These receptors were collected from a human donor with chronic lymphocytic leukemia.

The chain employs TRBV7-8 and TRBJ1-4; D might be TRBD1 (5 bases). The V and J ends lost 1 base and 11 bases respectively, with 11 bases between them. The CDR3 runs to 13 residues. Germline CDR1 SGHVS, CDR2 FQNEAQ. The CDR3 loop is CASSLGGGSKLFF. CDR3 nucleotides: TGTGCCAGCAGCTTAGGCGGGGGATCGAAACTGTTTTTT. The variable domain in full, with the rest retrieved from reference TRBV7-8 and TRBJ1-4, is GAGVSQSPRYKVAKRGQDVALRCDPISGHVSLFWYQQALGQGPEFLTYFQNEAQLDKSGLPSDRFFAERPEGSVSTLKIQRTQQEDSAVYLCASSLGGGSKLFFGSGTQLSVL.

The chain employs TRBV6-5 and TRBJ2-7, with 8 bases fitting TRBD2. CDR3 size: 15 residues. Germline loops: CDR1 MNHEY, CDR2 SVGAGI. Trimming took 6 bases from V and 3 from J; bases not matched to a gene: 10. CDR3 amino acids: CASSPGSSGFYEQYF. DNA of the CDR3: TGTGCCAGCAGCCCTGGGTCTAGCGGGTTCTACGAGCAGTACTTC.

The chain uses TRBV7-2 and TRBJ2-5; TRBD1 is a possible D gene (5 bases). Trimming stripped 5 bases from V and 0 bases from J, with 16 bases between. CDR3 size: 16 residues. CDR1 is SGHTA, CDR2 FQGNSA, per germline. CDR3 coding DNA: TGTGCCAGCAGCCAGGGCGCAGGGTTGTACCAAGAGACCCAGTACTTC. Its protein is CASSQGAGLYQETQYF.

The rearrangement joins TRBV7-9 to TRBJ1-1; D is possibly TRBD1 (6 bases). V shed 5 bases and J shed 4 bases, with 14 bases lying between them. The CDR3 spans 14 residues. Germline CDR1 is SEHNR and CDR2 is FQNEAQ (reference sequence). The CDR3 DNA sequence: TGTGCCAGCAGCCTGGGGGGCTGGAGCACTGAAGCTTTCTTT. It yields the protein CASSLGGWSTEAFF.

The J gene is TRBJ1-4, the V gene TRBV28; the D gene is possibly TRBD1 (5 bases). The CDR3 runs 15 residues. The germline V gene has CDR1 MDHEN and CDR2 SYDVKM. Trimming shortened V by 5 bases and J by 5 bases, and 15 bases separated the two germline ends. CDR3 DNA sequence: TGTGCCAGCAGTCCACTCTGGCGGGGCAATGAAAAACTGTTTTTT. This encodes CASSPLWRGNEKLFF.

The rearrangement joins TRBV15 to TRBJ1-5, with D perhaps TRBD1 (5 bases). There are 15 residues in the CDR3. Trimming took off 0 bases at V and 4 bases at J, with 10 bases between the two ends. The germline gives CDR1 LNHNV, CDR2 YYDKDF (reference sequence). The CDR3 is CATSRDLGGNQPQHF. For the CDR3, the DNA is TGTGCCACCAGCAGAGATCTTGGGGGAAATCAGCCCCAGCATTTT.

The genes are TRBV6-1 and TRBJ2-7, with 11 bases lining up with TRBD1. This CDR3 is built from 14 residues. The junction had 6 bases not matched to a gene; V was cut back by 6 bases and J by 5 bases. Germline values: CDR1 MNHNS, CDR2 SASEGT. As DNA, the CDR3 is TGTGCCAGCAGAACGGACAGGGGGCTGAACGAGCAGTACTTC. It encodes CASRTDRGLNEQYF.

The gene calls are TRBV15 and TRBJ2-1; 7 nucleotides line up with TRBD1. CDR1 and CDR2 (germline): LNHNV, YYDKDF (reference sequence). CDR3 length: 14 amino acids. The V and J ends lost 3 bases and 6 bases, in that order; junction bases with no gene match: 5. The CDR3 loop reads CATSSGPGGNEQFF. The CDR3 DNA reads TGTGCCACCAGCAGTGGTCCAGGGGGCAATGAGCAGTTCTTC. The full variable domain, its missing parts supplied by reference TRBV15 and TRBJ2-1, is DAMVIQNPRYQVTQFGKPVTLSCSQTLNHNVMYWYQQKSSQAPKLLFHYYDKDFNNEADTPDNFQSRRPNTSFCFLDIRSPGLGDTAMYLCATSSGPGGNEQFFGPGTRLTVL.

DNA of the CDR3: TGTGCCAGCAGCCACAGGGGGCTCGATCGAAAAGCTTTCTTT. It specifies CASSHRGLDRKAFF. The chain uses TRBV5-8 and TRBJ1-1, with 9 bases that match TRBD1. The CDR3 runs 14 residues. Germline V gene data show CDR1 as SGHTS and CDR2 as YDEGEE. V shed 4 bases and J 9 bases; nucleotides not matched to a gene: 10. The variable domain in full, with the rest retrieved from reference TRBV5-8 and TRBJ1-1, is EAGVTQSPTHLIKTRGQQATLRCSPISGHTSVYWYQQALGLGLQFLLWYDEGEERNRGNFPPRFSGRQFPNYSSELNVNALELEDSALYLCASSHRGLDRKAFFGQGTRLTVV.

This chain connects TRBV29-1 to TRBJ2-5; D possibly corresponds to TRBD2 (5 bases). The CDR3 is made up of 14 amino acids. Between the trimmed V and J ends, which lost 7 bases and 5 bases, there was a span of 20 bases. CDR1 is SQVTM and CDR2 is ANQGSEA in the germline V gene. Here the CDR3 reads CSADTSTNVETQYF. CDR3 coding DNA: TGCAGCGCCGACACTAGTACCAACGTGGAGACCCAGTACTTC.

Comment on this clone: Additional DNA sequences in this sample encode the identical CDR3. V is TRBV2 and J is TRBJ2-1; 9 bases are shared with TRBD2. Germline V gene data show CDR1 as SNHLY and CDR2 as FYNNEI. V lost 4 bases to trimming and J lost 9 bases; unmatched junction nucleotides: 7. CDR3 size: 14 residues. CDR3 sequence: CASSGLAGVTEQFF. In DNA form, the CDR3 reads TGTGCCAGCAGTGGGTTAGCGGGGGTGACTGAGCAGTTCTTC.

The gene calls are TRBV5-1 and TRBJ1-5, with unresolved D. Germline values: CDR1 SGHRS, CDR2 YFSETQ. CDR3 length: 13 residues. Trimming cost V 0 bases and J 4 bases, with 5 bases left between them. CDR3 amino acids: CASSLGVNQPQHF. DNA of the CDR3: TGCGCCAGCAGCTTGGGGGTAAATCAGCCCCAGCATTTT.

This clone was found once. The chain couples TRBV11-2 to TRBJ1-2; D not certain. CDR1 is SGHAT and CDR2 is FQNNGV in the germline V gene. The CDR3 length is 14 residues. Trimming removed 5 bases from V and 0 bases from J, with 10 bases in between. CDR3 in DNA: TGTGCCAGCAGCAGTGGAAGGGCTAACTATGGCTACACCTTC. It codes for CASSSGRANYGYTF.

The chain uses TRBV5-6 and TRBJ2-2, with D unclear. The CDR3 sequence is 15 residues long. Germline V gene data show CDR1 as SGHDT and CDR2 as YYEEEE. Trimming cost V 1 base and J 5 bases, with 12 bases left between them. For the CDR3, the DNA is TGTGCCAGCAGCTTGTCATGGGTGGGGACCGGGGAGCTGTTTTTT. It encodes CASSLSWVGTGELFF.

The chain combines TRBV29-1 with TRBJ2-7, with D perhaps matching TRBD1 (5 bases). The germline V gene encodes CDR1 SQVTM and CDR2 ANQGSEA. The V end lost 7 bases, the J end lost 12 bases, and 22 bases lay between the germline ends. This CDR3 spans 12 amino acids. This CDR3 reads CSGSDTYPPMYF. CDR3 bases: TGCAGCGGGTCGGACACATACCCGCCCATGTACTTC.

The CDR3 is CASRPGQGTQETQYF. CDR3 coding DNA: TGTGCCAGCAGACCGGGACAGGGCACCCAAGAGACCCAGTACTTC. The V gene is TRBV25-1, the J gene TRBJ2-5; the match to TRBD1 covers 9 bases. The CDR3 loop spans 15 amino acids. The V segment lost 6 bases and the J segment 1 base; nucleotides outside the gene matches: 6. CDR1 and CDR2 from the germline V gene are MGHDK and SYGVNS.

The chain uses TRBV7-2 and TRBJ2-1; 8 bases fit TRBD2. Germline lookup yields CDR1 SGHTA and CDR2 FQGNSA. The junction had 5 bases not matched to a gene; V was cut back by 1 base and J by 0 bases. The CDR3 length is 17 residues. The CDR3 coding sequence is TGTGCCAGCAGCTTAGAACTAGCGGTGGGCTCCTACAATGAGCAGTTCTTC. Encoded protein: CASSLELAVGSYNEQFF.

J is TRBJ2-5 and V is TRBV5-1; D is perhaps TRBD2 (5 bases). With 4 bases removed from V and 3 bases from J, the gap between germline ends came to 13 bases. This CDR3 comprises 14 residues. Germline CDR1 is SGHRS and CDR2 is YFSETQ. CDR3 nucleotide sequence: TGCGCCAGCAGCCCTGGTGCTAGCAAAGAGACCCAGTACTTC. Translation gives CASSPGASKETQYF.